This TCR beta chain was found in a study of cytomegalovirus exposure and HLA in healthy donors. Germline lookup yields CDR1 MDHEN and CDR2 SYDVKM. The V gene end was trimmed by 3 bases and the J gene end by 3 bases; junction bases not matched to a gene: 6. The CDR3 contains 15 residues. It was with 60 Vbeta and 13 Jbeta primers that the PCR ran. Sequencing used immunoSEQ multiplex PCR; TCRdb keeps in-frame clones, though not all of them. The sample holds 160,000 or so clones, around four fifths seen once. The clonotype was recovered from a woman aged 50 to 60 in good health and CMV-seronegative. The genes are TRBV28 and TRBJ1-2; 8 bases fit TRBD1. Sequenced material: PBMCs. CDR3 nucleotide sequence: TGTGCCAGCAGTTTTACCAGGACAGGGCACTATGGCTACACCTTC. This encodes CASSFTRTGHYGYTF.